Presented here are 6 T cell receptor beta chains from one specimen sequenced in a study of blood T cell repertoires in COVID-19. Sequencing was performed with immunoSEQ multiplex PCR; in TCRdb, only in-frame clones are kept and a portion is missing. The data hold more than 300,000 clones, with about 90% observed a single time. Sequenced material: peripheral blood. These receptors were taken from a woman aged 70 to 79 with COVID-19, enrolled during active disease.

The chain carries TRBV10-3 and TRBJ1-4, with 7 bases fitting TRBD1. V shed 6 bases and J 8 bases; nucleotides not matched to a gene: 12. From germline, CDR1 is ENHRY and CDR2 SYGVKD. There are 15 residues in the CDR3. CDR3 in DNA: TGTGCCATCAGGAAAGGGGGCGATGGTGGGGAAAAACTGTTTTTT. It specifies CAIRKGGDGGEKLFF.

The chain uses TRBV4-3 and TRBJ2-1, with TRBD1 identical over 9 bases. Germline V CDR1 and CDR2: LGHNA, YSLEER. V lost 0 bases and J lost 3; bases outside the gene matches: 3. The CDR3 spans 16 residues. The CDR3 loop reads CASSQDWGQGYNEQFF. The DNA for the CDR3 is TGCGCCAGCAGCCAAGACTGGGGACAGGGCTACAATGAGCAGTTCTTC.

V gene TRBV12-3 or TRBV12-4 combines with J gene TRBJ2-7, with D hard to call. The CDR3 spans 13 residues. Trimming pared 5 bases from V and 4 bases from J, leaving 12 bases between. The CDR3 reads CASSPEFPYEQYF. The CDR3, as DNA: TGTGCCAGCAGTCCCGAGTTCCCTTACGAGCAGTACTTC.

This clone was counted once. The chain combines TRBV28 with TRBJ1-1; no reliable D call. This CDR3 contains 14 residues. Trimming took 7 bases from V and 0 from J, leaving 12 bases between them. Germline CDR1 is MDHEN and CDR2 is SYDVKM. CDR3 loop: CASKAGDMNTEAFF. For the CDR3, the DNA is TGTGCCAGCAAGGCGGGCGACATGAACACTGAAGCTTTCTTT.

The genes are TRBV6-2 or TRBV6-3 and TRBJ1-2; no firm D call. CDR1 MNHEY and CDR2 SVGEGT come from the germline V gene. The CDR3 runs to 12 residues. V dropped 5 bases and J dropped 4 bases, with 8 bases sitting between them. DNA for the CDR3: TGTGCCAGCAGTGATCTAGGCTATGGCTACACCTTC. Amino acid sequence: CASSDLGYGYTF.

This chain uses TRBV18 with TRBJ1-1; 7 bases line up with TRBD1. CDR3 length: 14 amino acids. V lost 6 bases and J lost 1; bases outside the gene matches: 5. CDR1 and CDR2 from the germline V gene are KGHSH and LQKENI. The CDR3 spells CASSSWTGNTEAFF. In nucleotides, the CDR3 is TGTGCCAGCTCGTCCTGGACAGGGAACACTGAAGCTTTCTTT.